What follows are 30 T cell receptor beta chains derived from one specimen sequenced in a study of shared clonotypes between healthy human individuals. The protocol was immunoSEQ multiplex PCR, while the TCRdb copy is restricted to in-frame clones and leaves out a portion. The data contain around 1.6 million clones, 95% to 99% of them singletons. Sequenced sample: naive CD4+ T cells sorted from blood. Subset specified: CD45RA+ positively selected. Receptors originate from a man in his thirties or forties in good health.

The chain has TRBV4-3 and TRBJ2-1; D not certain. The CDR3 is 15 amino acids. Trimming left V 0 bases short and J 0 bases short, with 6 bases between. Germline-derived CDR1 and CDR2 are LGHNA and YSLEER. CDR3 protein: CASSQEAVSYNEQFF. The CDR3 DNA reads TGCGCCAGCAGCCAAGAGGCGGTCTCCTACAATGAGCAGTTCTTC.

The chain links TRBV29-1 to TRBJ2-3; D gene unclear. CDR1 is SQVTM and CDR2 is ANQGSEA in the germline V gene. This CDR3 spans 12 amino acids. Trimming took 4 bases from V and 5 from J, leaving 10 bases between them. This CDR3 is CSVGAGQDTQYF. CDR3 in DNA: TGCAGCGTTGGGGCAGGCCAAGATACGCAGTATTTT.

This chain connects TRBV19 to TRBJ1-1; no clear D. Trimming shortened V by 1 base and J by 11 bases, and 17 bases separated the two germline ends. CDR3 length: 14 amino acids. Looked up from germline, CDR1 is LNHDA and CDR2 is SQIVND (reference sequence). For the CDR3, the DNA is TGTGCCAGTAGTATAGGGCCCGTGACCGCTGGCGCTTTCTTT. It is translated as CASSIGPVTAGAFF.

The rearrangement links TRBV5-4 to TRBJ2-1, with D perhaps being TRBD1 or TRBD2 (5 bases each). CDR3 length equals 16 residues. Trimming removed 4 bases from V and 0 bases from J, with 14 bases in between. Looked up from germline, CDR1 is SGHNT and CDR2 is YYREEE (reference sequence). CDR3 loop: CASSHRGQTSYNEQFF. In nucleotides, the CDR3 is TGTGCCAGCAGCCACCGGGGCCAAACCTCCTACAATGAGCAGTTCTTC.

The genes are TRBV2 and TRBJ2-3; 9 bases line up with TRBD1. The germline CDR1 and CDR2 sequences are SNHLY and FYNNEI. CDR3 length: 14 amino acids. V was clipped by 7 bases and J by 4 bases; unmatched bases: 6. The CDR3 nucleotides are TGTGCCAGCACCAGGGACAGGGCATCAGATACGCAGTATTTT. This gives the protein CASTRDRASDTQYF.

The chain links TRBV5-1 to TRBJ1-1; TRBD1 matches 7 bases. The CDR3 sequence is 13 residues long. Germline CDR1 SGHRS, CDR2 YFSETQ. V shed 4 bases, J shed 3 bases, and the junction held 3 bases outside the gene matches. The CDR3 sequence: CASSRQGHTEAFF. CDR3 sequence (DNA): TGCGCCAGCAGCCGACAGGGTCACACTGAAGCTTTCTTT.

The chain joins TRBV29-1 to TRBJ1-4; D unresolved. The CDR3 contains 12 residues. The V end was cut by 4 bases, the J end by 5 bases, with 8 bases between. The V gene's germline CDR1 is SQVTM and CDR2 ANQGSEA. CDR3 protein: CSVGRQNEKLFF. The CDR3 region has the DNA TGCAGCGTTGGTCGCCAGAATGAAAAACTGTTTTTT. Full variable domain (rest looked up from reference TRBV29-1 and TRBJ1-4): SAVISQKPSRDICQRGTSLTIQCQVDSQVTMMFWYRQQPGQSLTLIATANQGSEATYESGFVIDKFPISRPNLTFSTLTVSNMSPEDSSIYLCSVGRQNEKLFFGSGTQLSVL.

For this clone: The sample contains more than one DNA sequence encoding this CDR3. The rearrangement links TRBV19 to TRBJ2-1, with TRBD2 matching 11 bases. V lost 3 bases and J lost 7; bases outside the gene matches: 5. The CDR3 has 15 residues. Per the germline V gene, CDR1 is LNHDA and CDR2 is SQIVND (reference sequence). The CDR3 spells CASSIGLAGGNEQFF. The DNA for the CDR3 is TGTGCCAGTAGTATCGGCCTAGCGGGAGGAAATGAGCAGTTCTTC. The entire variable domain, with the rest obtained from reference TRBV19 and TRBJ2-1, is as follows: DGGITQSPKYLFRKEGQNVTLSCEQNLNHDAMYWYRQDPGQGLRLIYYSQIVNDFQKGDIAEGYSVSREKKESFPLTVTSAQKNPTAFYLCASSIGLAGGNEQFFGPGTRLTVL.

The gene calls are TRBV5-6 and TRBJ2-7, with no clear D. The V gene's germline CDR1 is SGHDT and CDR2 YYEEEE. CDR3 length: 15 amino acids. Trimming took off 1 base at V and 1 base at J, with 12 bases between the two ends. The CDR3 sequence is CASSLFGMGSYEQYF. CDR3 DNA sequence: TGTGCCAGCAGCTTGTTTGGGATGGGGTCCTACGAGCAGTACTTC.

The rearrangement links TRBV28 to TRBJ1-5; TRBD1 is a possible D gene (5 bases). The CDR3 spans 14 residues. The V gene lost 1 base and the J gene lost 7 bases, with 11 bases spanning the gap. Germline lookup yields CDR1 MDHEN and CDR2 SYDVKM. As DNA, the CDR3 is TGTGCCAGCAGTTTATTGGGGGAAAGGCAGCCCCAGCATTTT. Translated, it gives CASSLLGERQPQHF.

The chain couples TRBV7-8 to TRBJ2-3; 11 positions agree with TRBD2. This CDR3 is 17 amino acids long. With V trimmed by 0 bases and J by 5 bases, 7 bases remained unmatched. Germline V CDR1 and CDR2: SGHVS, FQNEAQ. The CDR3 DNA sequence: TGTGCCAGCAGCTTAGCGTCTAGCGGGAGGCGGATAGATACGCAGTATTTT. Amino acid sequence: CASSLASSGRRIDTQYF. Combining the CDR3 with reference TRBV7-8 and TRBJ2-3 gives the whole variable domain GAGVSQSPRYKVAKRGQDVALRCDPISGHVSLFWYQQALGQGPEFLTYFQNEAQLDKSGLPSDRFFAERPEGSVSTLKIQRTQQEDSAVYLCASSLASSGRRIDTQYFGPGTRLTVL.

The V call is TRBV7-2, the J call TRBJ2-2; D not certain. V was cut by 8 bases and J by 0 bases, with 4 bases left in between. The CDR3 extends over 12 amino acids. The germline V gene encodes CDR1 SGHTA and CDR2 FQGNSA. CDR3 region: CASSTNTGELFF. CDR3 bases: TGTGCCAGCTCAACGAACACCGGGGAGCTGTTTTTT.

This clone occurred once. The rearrangement links TRBV11-3 to TRBJ2-5; 10 nucleotides align to TRBD2. Germline CDR1 is SGHNT and CDR2 is YENEEA. V lost 2 bases, J lost 4 bases, and 7 bases stayed unmatched. The CDR3 has 16 amino acids. The CDR3 here is CASSLRASGRGETQYF. The DNA for the CDR3 is TGTGCCAGCAGCTTACGGGCTAGCGGGAGAGGAGAGACCCAGTACTTC.

The chain carries TRBV18 and TRBJ2-7; tentative D call: TRBD1 (5 bases). The CDR3 consists of 13 residues. The germline gives CDR1 KGHSH, CDR2 LQKENI. V lost 1 base and J lost 5, with 9 bases in between. The CDR3 sequence is CASSPLGRDEQYF. CDR3 sequence (DNA): TGTGCCAGCTCACCACTCGGCAGGGACGAGCAGTACTTC.

Comments on this clone: The sample contains more than one DNA sequence encoding this CDR3. The V gene is TRBV10-3, the J gene TRBJ2-7; D possibly corresponds to TRBD1 (6 bases). Germline CDR1 reads ENHRY; CDR2 reads SYGVKD. V lost 5 bases and J lost 1, with 6 bases in between. The CDR3 sequence is 12 residues long. The CDR3 coding sequence is TGTGCCATCAGTCAGGGGTCCTACGAGCAGTACTTC. Translation: CAISQGSYEQYF.

This chain connects TRBV18 to TRBJ2-5; D remains ambiguous. The length of the CDR3 is 14 residues. Germline V gene lookup returns CDR1 KGHSH and CDR2 LQKENI. V was pared by 3 bases and J by 1 base, with 9 bases between. CDR3 nucleotide sequence: TGTGCCAGCTCACCCGCACCCACCCAAGAGACCCAGTACTTC. As protein: CASSPAPTQETQYF.

The V call is TRBV11-2, the J call TRBJ2-6; D not resolved. This CDR3 is 16 amino acids long. Germline loops: CDR1 SGHAT, CDR2 FQNNGV. Between the trimmed V and J ends, which lost 6 bases and 3 bases, there was a span of 15 bases. The CDR3 region has the DNA TGTGCCAGCAGTGTGCGGCTGATCTTTGGGGCCAACGTCCTGACTTTC. This encodes CASSVRLIFGANVLTF.

The V and J genes are TRBV11-3 and TRBJ1-1; TRBD1 matches at 10 bases. Trimming took 4 bases from V and 3 from J; bases not matched to a gene: 5. The CDR3 has 15 residues. Germline V lookup: CDR1 SGHNT, CDR2 YENEEA. CDR3 nucleotides: TGTGCCAGCAGCTCCGGACAGGGGGAGTACACTGAAGCTTTCTTT. Protein: CASSSGQGEYTEAFF.

As concerns this clone: At one end, the junction sequence differs from germline, possibly due to a read error. V and J are TRBV7-7 and TRBJ2-7, with TRBD1 identical over 10 bases. Germline values: CDR1 SSHAT, CDR2 FNYEAQ (reference sequence). The CDR3 totals 14 residues. The CDR3 DNA reads as TGTGCTAGCAGTAACGGACAGGGGGGGGACGAGCAGTACTTC. Its translation: CASSNGQGGDEQYF. The full variable domain, with the rest looked up from reference TRBV7-7 and TRBJ2-7, is GAGVSQSPRYKVTKRGQDVTLRCDPISSHATLYWYQQALGQGPEFLTYFNYEAQPDKSGLPSDRFSAERPEGSISTLTIQRTEQRDSAMYRCASSNGQGGDEQYFGPGTRLTVT.

The chain's CDR3 is CASSTLTGGQETQYF. CDR3 DNA sequence: TGCGCCAGCAGCACCCTGACAGGGGGCCAAGAGACCCAGTACTTC. The chain combines TRBV5-1 with TRBJ2-5, with 9 bases that match TRBD1. This CDR3 region has 15 residues. After removal of 4 bases from V and 1 base from J, the junction contained 5 bases not matched to a gene. Germline V gene data show CDR1 as SGHRS and CDR2 as YFSETQ. Full variable domain (missing parts from reference TRBV5-1 and TRBJ2-5): KAGVTQTPRYLIKTRGQQVTLSCSPISGHRSVSWYQQTPGQGLQFLFEYFSETQRNKGNFPGRFSGRQFSNSRSEMNVSTLELGDSALYLCASSTLTGGQETQYFGPGTRLLVL.

The chain couples TRBV5-1 to TRBJ2-1; D is unresolved. This CDR3 spans 15 amino acids. Deletions cut 1 base from V and 2 bases from J, with 10 bases between. CDR1 and CDR2 (germline): SGHRS, YFSETQ. The CDR3 DNA reads as TGCGCCAGCAGCTTGAACGTAGTCGCCTACAATGAGCAGTTCTTC. The encoded protein is CASSLNVVAYNEQFF.

A note on this clone: The same CDR3 arises from other DNA sequences in this sample as well. J is TRBJ1-1 and V is TRBV27; D is undetermined. The CDR3 totals 13 residues. Trimming shortened V by 4 bases and J by 0 bases, and 6 bases separated the two germline ends. Germline V gene lookup returns CDR1 MNHEY and CDR2 SMNVEV (reference sequence). This chain's CDR3 is CASSWRMNTEAFF. The CDR3 coding sequence is TGTGCCAGCAGTTGGAGGATGAACACTGAAGCTTTCTTT.

The chain carries TRBV12-5 and TRBJ1-5; 10 bases are a match to TRBD1. J gave up 0 bases and V 1 base, and 6 bases lay outside the gene matches. The CDR3 runs to 18 residues. Germline-derived CDR1 and CDR2 are LGHNT and FRNRAP. CDR3 DNA: TGTGCTAGTGGTTTGGAGGGACAGGGGCTAATTAGCAATCAGCCCCAGCATTTT. Protein product: CASGLEGQGLISNQPQHF.

This chain joins TRBV5-5 and TRBJ1-2; D unclear. Germline values: CDR1 SGHKS, CDR2 YYEKEE (reference sequence). CDR3 size: 14 residues. With 4 bases removed from V and 4 bases from J, the gap between germline ends came to 14 bases. In DNA form, the CDR3 reads TGTGCCAGCAGCCAAGGACTGCCTCGCTATGGCTACACCTTC. It yields the protein CASSQGLPRYGYTF.

This chain joins TRBV4-1 and TRBJ1-1; D gene uncertain. The CDR3 sequence is 14 residues long. V dropped 10 bases and J dropped 0 bases, with 15 bases sitting between them. Germline assignment: CDR1 MGHRA and CDR2 YSYEKL. This CDR3 reads CATRRTAMNTEAFF. The CDR3 nucleotides are TGCGCCACTAGAAGGACCGCCATGAACACTGAAGCTTTCTTT.

The count of this clone is one. J is TRBJ2-3 and V is TRBV18; 12 bases agree with TRBD2. From germline, CDR1 is KGHSH and CDR2 LQKENI. The CDR3 sequence is 18 residues long. V was clipped by 3 bases and J by 4 bases; unmatched bases: 11. In DNA form, the CDR3 reads TGTGCCAGCTCACCCCTAGCGGGAGGGCCGACGGGATCAGATACGCAGTATTTT. This encodes CASSPLAGGPTGSDTQYF. Looking up the rest from reference TRBV18 and TRBJ2-3 gives the full variable domain: NAGVMQNPRHLVRRRGQEARLRCSPMKGHSHVYWYRQLPEEGLKFMVYLQKENIIDESGMPKERFSAEFPKEGPSILRIQQVVRGDSAAYFCASSPLAGGPTGSDTQYFGPGTRLTVL.

The rearrangement links TRBV5-4 to TRBJ2-7, with a weak D call TRBD1 (6 bases). The CDR3 covers 15 residues. Germline CDR1 and CDR2: SGHNT and YYREEE (reference sequence). Between the trimmed V and J ends, which lost 3 bases and 3 bases, there was a span of 16 bases. CDR3 in DNA: TGTGCCAGCAGCTCTCAGGGGCCCCCTAGCTACGAGCAGTACTTC. Its protein product is CASSSQGPPSYEQYF.

The chain is built from TRBV10-2 and TRBJ2-3; D gene ambiguous. The CDR3 is made up of 14 amino acids. The V end was cut by 7 bases, the J end by 2 bases, with 13 bases between. Germline lookup yields CDR1 WSHSY and CDR2 SAAADI. CDR3: CASKTRQSTDTQYF. The CDR3 coding sequence is TGCGCCAGCAAGACCAGACAATCCACAGATACGCAGTATTTT.

The chain carries TRBV13 and TRBJ1-5; tentative D call: TRBD1 (6 bases). In germline, CDR1 is PRHDT, CDR2 FYEKMQ (reference sequence). The ends were cut back, 5 bases at V and 9 bases at J, with 17 bases in the middle. The CDR3 is 14 residues long. This chain's CDR3 is CASSLDRSGSPQHF. Here the CDR3 DNA reads TGTGCCAGCAGCCTAGACAGGTCGGGTTCGCCCCAGCATTTT.

This clone is a singleton in its sample. This CDR3 is also generated by other DNA sequences in the sample. The chain recombines TRBV9 with TRBJ2-3; 7 nucleotides match TRBD2. The CDR3 contains 15 residues. V was pared by 0 bases and J by 0 bases, with 1 base of the junction left unmatched. Per germline, CDR1 SGDLS and CDR2 YYNGEE. Written as DNA, the CDR3 is TGTGCCAGCAGCGTAGGAGCGGGGAGCACAGATACGCAGTATTTT. It is translated as CASSVGAGSTDTQYF.